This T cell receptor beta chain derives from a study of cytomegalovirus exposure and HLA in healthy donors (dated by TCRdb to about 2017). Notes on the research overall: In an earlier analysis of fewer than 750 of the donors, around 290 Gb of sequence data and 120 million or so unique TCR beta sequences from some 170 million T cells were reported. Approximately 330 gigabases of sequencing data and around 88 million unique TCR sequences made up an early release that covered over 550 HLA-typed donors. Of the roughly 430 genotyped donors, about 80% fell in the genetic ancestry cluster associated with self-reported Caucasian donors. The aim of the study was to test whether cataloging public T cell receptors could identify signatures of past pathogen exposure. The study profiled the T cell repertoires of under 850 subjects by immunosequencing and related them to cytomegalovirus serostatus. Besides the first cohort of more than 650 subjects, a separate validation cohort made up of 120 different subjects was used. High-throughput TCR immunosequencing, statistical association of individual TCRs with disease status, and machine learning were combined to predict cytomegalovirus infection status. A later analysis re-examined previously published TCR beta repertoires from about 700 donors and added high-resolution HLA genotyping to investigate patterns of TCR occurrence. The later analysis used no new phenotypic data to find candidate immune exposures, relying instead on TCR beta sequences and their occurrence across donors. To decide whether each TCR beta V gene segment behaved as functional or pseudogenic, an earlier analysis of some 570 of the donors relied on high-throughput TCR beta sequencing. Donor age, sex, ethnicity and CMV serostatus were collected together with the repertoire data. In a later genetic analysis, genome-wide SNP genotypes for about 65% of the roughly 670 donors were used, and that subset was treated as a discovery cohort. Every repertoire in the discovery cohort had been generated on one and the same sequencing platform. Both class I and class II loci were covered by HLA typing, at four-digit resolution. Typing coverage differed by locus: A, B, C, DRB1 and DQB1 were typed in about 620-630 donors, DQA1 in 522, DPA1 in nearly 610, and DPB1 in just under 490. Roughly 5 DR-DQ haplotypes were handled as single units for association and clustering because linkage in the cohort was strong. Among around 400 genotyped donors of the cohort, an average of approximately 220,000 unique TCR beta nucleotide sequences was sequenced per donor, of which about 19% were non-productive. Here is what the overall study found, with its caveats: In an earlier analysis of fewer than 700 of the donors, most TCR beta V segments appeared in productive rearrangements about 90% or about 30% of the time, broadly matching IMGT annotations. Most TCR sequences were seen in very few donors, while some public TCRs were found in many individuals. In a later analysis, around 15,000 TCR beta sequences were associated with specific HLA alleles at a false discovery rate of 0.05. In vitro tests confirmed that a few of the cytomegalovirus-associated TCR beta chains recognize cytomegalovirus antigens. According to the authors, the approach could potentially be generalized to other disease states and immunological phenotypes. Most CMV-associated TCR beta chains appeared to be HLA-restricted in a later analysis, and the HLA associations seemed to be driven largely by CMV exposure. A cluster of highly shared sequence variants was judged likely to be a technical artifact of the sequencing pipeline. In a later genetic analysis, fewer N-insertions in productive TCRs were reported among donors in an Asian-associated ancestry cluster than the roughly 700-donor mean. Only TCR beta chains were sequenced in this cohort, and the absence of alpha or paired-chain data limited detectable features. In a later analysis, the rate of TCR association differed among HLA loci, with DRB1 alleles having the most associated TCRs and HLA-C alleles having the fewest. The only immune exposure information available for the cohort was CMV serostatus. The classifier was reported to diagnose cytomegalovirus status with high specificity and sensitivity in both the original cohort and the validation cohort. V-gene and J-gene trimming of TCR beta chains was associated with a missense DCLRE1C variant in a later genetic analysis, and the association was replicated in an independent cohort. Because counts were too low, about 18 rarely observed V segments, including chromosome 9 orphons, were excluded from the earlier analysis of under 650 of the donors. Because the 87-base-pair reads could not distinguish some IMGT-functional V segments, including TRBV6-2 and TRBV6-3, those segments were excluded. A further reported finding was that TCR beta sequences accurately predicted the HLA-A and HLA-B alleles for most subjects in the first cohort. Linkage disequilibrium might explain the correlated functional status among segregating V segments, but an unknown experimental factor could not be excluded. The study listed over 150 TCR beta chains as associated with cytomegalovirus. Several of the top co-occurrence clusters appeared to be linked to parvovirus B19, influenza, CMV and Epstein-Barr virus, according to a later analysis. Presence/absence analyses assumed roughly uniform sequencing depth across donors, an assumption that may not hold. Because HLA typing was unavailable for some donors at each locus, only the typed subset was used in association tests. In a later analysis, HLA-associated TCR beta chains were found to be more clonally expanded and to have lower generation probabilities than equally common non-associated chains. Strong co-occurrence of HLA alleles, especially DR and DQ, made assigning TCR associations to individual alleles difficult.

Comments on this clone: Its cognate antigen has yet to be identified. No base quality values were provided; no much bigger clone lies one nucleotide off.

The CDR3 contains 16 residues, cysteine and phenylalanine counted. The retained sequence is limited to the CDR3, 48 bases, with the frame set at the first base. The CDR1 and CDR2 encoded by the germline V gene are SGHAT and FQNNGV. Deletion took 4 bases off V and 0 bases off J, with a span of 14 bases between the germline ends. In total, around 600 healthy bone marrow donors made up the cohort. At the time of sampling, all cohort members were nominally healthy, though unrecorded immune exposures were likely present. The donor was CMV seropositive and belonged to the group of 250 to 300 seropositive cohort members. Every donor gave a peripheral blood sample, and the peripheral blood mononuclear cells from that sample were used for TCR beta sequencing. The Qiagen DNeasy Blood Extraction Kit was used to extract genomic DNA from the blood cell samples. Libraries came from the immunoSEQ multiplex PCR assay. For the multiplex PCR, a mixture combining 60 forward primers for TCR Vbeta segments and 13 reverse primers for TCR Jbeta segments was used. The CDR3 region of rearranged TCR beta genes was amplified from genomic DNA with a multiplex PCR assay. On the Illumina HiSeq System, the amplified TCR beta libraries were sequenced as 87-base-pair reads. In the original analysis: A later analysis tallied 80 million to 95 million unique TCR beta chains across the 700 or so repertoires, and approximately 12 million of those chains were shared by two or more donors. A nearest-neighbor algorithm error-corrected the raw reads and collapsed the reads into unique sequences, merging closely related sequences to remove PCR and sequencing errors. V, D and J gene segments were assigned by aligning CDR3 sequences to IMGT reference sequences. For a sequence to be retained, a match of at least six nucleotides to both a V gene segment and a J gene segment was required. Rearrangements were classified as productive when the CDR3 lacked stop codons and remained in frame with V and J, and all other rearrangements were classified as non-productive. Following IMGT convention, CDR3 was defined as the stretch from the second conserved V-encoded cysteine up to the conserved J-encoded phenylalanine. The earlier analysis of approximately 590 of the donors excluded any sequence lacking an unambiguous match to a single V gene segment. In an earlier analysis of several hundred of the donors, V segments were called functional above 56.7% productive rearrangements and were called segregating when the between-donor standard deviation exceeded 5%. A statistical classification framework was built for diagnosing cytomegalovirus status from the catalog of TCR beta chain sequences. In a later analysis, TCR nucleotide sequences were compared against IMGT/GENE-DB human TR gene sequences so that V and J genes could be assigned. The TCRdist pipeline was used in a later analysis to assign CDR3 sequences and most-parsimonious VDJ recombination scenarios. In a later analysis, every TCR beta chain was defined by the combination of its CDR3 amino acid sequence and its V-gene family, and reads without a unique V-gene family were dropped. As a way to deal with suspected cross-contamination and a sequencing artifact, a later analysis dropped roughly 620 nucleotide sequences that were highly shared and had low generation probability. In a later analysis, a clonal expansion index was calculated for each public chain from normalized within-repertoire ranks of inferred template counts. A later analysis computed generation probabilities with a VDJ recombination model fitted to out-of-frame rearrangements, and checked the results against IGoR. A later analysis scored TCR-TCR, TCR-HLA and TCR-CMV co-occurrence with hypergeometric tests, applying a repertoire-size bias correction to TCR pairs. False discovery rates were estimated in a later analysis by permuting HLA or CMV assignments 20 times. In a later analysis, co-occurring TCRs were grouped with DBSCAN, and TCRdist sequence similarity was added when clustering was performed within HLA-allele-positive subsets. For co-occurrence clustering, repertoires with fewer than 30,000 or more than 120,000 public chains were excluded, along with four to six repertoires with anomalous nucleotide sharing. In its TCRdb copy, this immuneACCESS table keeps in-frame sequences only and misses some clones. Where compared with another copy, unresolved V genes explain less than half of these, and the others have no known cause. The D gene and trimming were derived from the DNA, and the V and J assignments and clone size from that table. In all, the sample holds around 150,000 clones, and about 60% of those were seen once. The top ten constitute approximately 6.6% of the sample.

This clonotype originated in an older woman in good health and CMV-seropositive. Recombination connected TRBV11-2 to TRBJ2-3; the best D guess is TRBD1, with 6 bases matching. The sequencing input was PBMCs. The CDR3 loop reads CASSYRSGQSTDTQYF. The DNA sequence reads TGTGCCAGCAGCTACCGCAGTGGACAGAGCACAGATACGCAGTATTTT. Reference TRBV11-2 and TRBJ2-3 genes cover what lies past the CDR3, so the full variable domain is EAGVAQSPRYKIIEKRQSVAFWCNPISGHATLYWYQQILGQGPKLLIQFQNNGVVDDSQLPKDRFSAERLKGVDSTLKIQPAKLEDSAVYLCASSYRSGQSTDTQYFGPGTRLTVL.